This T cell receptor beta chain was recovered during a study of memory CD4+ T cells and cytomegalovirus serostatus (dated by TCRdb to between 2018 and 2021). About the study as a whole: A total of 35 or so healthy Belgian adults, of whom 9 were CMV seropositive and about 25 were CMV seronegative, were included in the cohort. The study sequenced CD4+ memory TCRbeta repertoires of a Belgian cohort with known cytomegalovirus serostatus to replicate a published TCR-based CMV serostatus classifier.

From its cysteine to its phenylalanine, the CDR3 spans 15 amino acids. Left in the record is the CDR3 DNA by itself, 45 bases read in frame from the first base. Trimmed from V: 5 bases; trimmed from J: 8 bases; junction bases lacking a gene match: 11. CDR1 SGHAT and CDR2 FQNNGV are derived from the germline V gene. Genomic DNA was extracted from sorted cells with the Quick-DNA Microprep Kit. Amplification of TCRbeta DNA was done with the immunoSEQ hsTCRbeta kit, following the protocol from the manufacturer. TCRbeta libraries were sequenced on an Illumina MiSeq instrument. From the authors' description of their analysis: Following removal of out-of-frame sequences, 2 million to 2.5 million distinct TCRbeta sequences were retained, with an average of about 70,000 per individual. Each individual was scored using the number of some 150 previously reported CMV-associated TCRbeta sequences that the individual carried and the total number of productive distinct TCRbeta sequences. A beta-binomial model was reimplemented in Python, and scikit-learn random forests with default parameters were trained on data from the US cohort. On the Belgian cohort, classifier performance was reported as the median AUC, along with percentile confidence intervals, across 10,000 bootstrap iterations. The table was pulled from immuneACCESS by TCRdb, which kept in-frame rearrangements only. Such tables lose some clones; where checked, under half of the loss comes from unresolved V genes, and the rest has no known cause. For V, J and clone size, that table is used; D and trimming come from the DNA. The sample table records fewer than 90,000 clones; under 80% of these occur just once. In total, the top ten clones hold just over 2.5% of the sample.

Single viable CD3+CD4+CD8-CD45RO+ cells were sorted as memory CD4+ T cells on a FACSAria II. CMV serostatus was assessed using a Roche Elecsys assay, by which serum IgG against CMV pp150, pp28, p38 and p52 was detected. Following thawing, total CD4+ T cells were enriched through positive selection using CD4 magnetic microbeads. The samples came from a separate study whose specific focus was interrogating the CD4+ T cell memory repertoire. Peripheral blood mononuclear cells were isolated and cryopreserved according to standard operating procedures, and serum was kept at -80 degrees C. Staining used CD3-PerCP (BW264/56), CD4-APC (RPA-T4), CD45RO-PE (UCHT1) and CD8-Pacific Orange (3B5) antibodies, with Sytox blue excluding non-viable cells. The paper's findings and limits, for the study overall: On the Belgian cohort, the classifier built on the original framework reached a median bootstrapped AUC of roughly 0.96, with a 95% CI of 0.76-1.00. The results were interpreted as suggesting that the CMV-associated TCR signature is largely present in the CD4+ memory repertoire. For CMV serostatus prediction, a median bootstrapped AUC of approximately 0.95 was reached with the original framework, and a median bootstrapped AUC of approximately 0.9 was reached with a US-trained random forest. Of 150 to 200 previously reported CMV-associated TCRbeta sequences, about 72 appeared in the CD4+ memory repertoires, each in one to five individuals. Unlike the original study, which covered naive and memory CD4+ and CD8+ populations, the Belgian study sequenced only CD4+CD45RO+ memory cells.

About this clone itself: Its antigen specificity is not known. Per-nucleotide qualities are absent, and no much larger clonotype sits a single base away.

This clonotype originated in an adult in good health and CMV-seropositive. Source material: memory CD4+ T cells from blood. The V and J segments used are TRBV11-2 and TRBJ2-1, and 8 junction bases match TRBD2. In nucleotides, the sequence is TGTGCCAGCAGCCCAAGCGGGGGAAGTAGGGATGAGCAGTTCTTC. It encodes CASSPSGGSRDEQFF.